Presented here are 17 T cell receptor beta chains from one specimen sequenced in a study of T cells after yellow fever vaccination. Via MiXCR, TCRdb re-called the 5' RACE reads, giving one row per CDR3 protein. This repertoire shows a few hundred thousand distinct CDR3 sequences, around 3.5% found once; its top ten account for around 20%. This specimen was PBMCs, taken 15 days after the yellow fever booster vaccination. Every receptor here comes from a man between 18 and 29 years old who received the YFV17D yellow fever vaccine.

This clonotype was recorded a few times. The J gene is TRBJ1-1, the V gene TRBV18, with 8 bases fitting TRBD1. The germline gives CDR1 KGHSH, CDR2 LQKENI. The CDR3 loop spans 15 amino acids. V was clipped by 4 bases and J by 0 bases; unmatched bases: 4. The CDR3 sequence is CASSRGQGLNTEAFF. The CDR3 region has the DNA TGTGCCAGCTCACGCGGACAGGGCTTGAACACTGAAGCTTTCTTT.

This clonotype was observed at least ten times. The chain uses TRBV29-1 and TRBJ1-2; no definite D call. V was trimmed by 4 bases and J by 8 bases, leaving 17 bases between them. CDR1 and CDR2 from the germline V gene are SQVTM and ANQGSEA. The CDR3 is 13 residues long. The CDR3 reads CSVGGGVKWGYTF. The CDR3 region has the DNA TGCAGCGTTGGAGGCGGGGTAAAGTGGGGCTACACCTTC.

This clonotype was seen repeatedly, ten times or more. The chain combines TRBV6-1 with TRBJ2-3; D not certain. Germline lookup yields CDR1 MNHNS and CDR2 SASEGT. This CDR3 has 14 amino acids. Trimming stripped 6 bases from V and 3 bases from J, with 13 bases between. This chain's CDR3 is CASRYWTETDTQYF. DNA of the CDR3: TGTGCCAGCAGATACTGGACCGAGACAGATACGCAGTATTTT.

This clonotype was detected ten times or more. V and J are TRBV7-9 and TRBJ2-7; possible D gene TRBD2, 5 bases. V lost 11 bases and J lost 0, with 14 bases in between. The CDR3 sequence is 13 residues long. The germline V gene encodes CDR1 SEHNR and CDR2 FQNEAQ (reference sequence). CDR3: CAWKKSGSYEQYF. The CDR3 DNA follows: TGTGCCTGGAAGAAGAGCGGCTCCTACGAGCAGTACTTC. Full variable domain (rest looked up from reference TRBV7-9 and TRBJ2-7): DTGVSQNPRHKITKRGQNVTFRCDPISEHNRLYWYRQTLGQGPEFLTYFQNEAQLEKSRLLSDRFSAERPKGSFSTLEIQRTEQGDSAMYLCAWKKSGSYEQYFGPGTRLTVT.

This clonotype has a count of ten or more. This rearrangement joins TRBV5-1 to TRBJ2-2, with 12 nucleotides matching TRBD2. Germline values: CDR1 SGHRS, CDR2 YFSETQ. With V trimmed by 4 bases and J by 5 bases, 3 bases remained unmatched. The CDR3 is 15 amino acids. The CDR3 loop reads CASSPTSGGTGELFF. CDR3 nucleotides: TGCGCCAGCAGCCCGACTAGCGGGGGAACCGGGGAGCTGTTTTTT. Full variable domain (outside the CDR3, taken from reference TRBV5-1 and TRBJ2-2): KAGVTQTPRYLIKTRGQQVTLSCSPISGHRSVSWYQQTPGQGLQFLFEYFSETQRNKGNFPGRFSGRQFSNSRSEMNVSTLELGDSALYLCASSPTSGGTGELFFGEGSRLTVL.

This clonotype was observed many times. The gene calls are TRBV11-2 and TRBJ2-7, with 7 bases identical to TRBD2. The CDR3 consists of 16 residues. Germline CDR1 and CDR2: SGHAT and FQNNGV. V shed 6 bases and J 4 bases; nucleotides not matched to a gene: 15. The CDR3 sequence is CASRTTSGRDWYEQYF. As DNA, the CDR3 is TGTGCCAGCAGGACTACCTCTGGGAGGGACTGGTACGAGCAGTACTTC.

In its sample, this clonotype was seen many times. One end of the junction varies from germline; a read error may be responsible. This rearrangement joins TRBV25-1 to TRBJ2-7, with 7 bases fitting TRBD2. Germline V lookup: CDR1 MGHDK, CDR2 SYGVNS. The CDR3 loop spans 13 amino acids. CDR3 sequence (DNA): TGTGCCAGCAGTGAATTCTCGGCTAGCGGCTTTCACTTC. The encoded protein is CASSEFSASGFHF.

The table lists this clonotype with many counts. The rearrangement joins TRBV20-1 to TRBJ2-3; 7 nucleotides match TRBD1. J was trimmed by 8 bases and V by 5 bases; bases with no gene match: 10. Germline V CDR1 and CDR2: DFQATT, SNEGSKA (reference sequence). The CDR3 totals 13 residues. The CDR3: CSAYNEGGSTQYF. The CDR3 DNA reads as TGCAGTGCTTATAACGAAGGGGGCTCTACGCAGTATTTT.

V and J are TRBV10-1 and TRBJ1-1; maybe TRBD1 (5 bases). Between the trimmed V and J ends, which lost 4 bases and 0 bases, there was a span of 9 bases. Germline CDR1 reads WNHNN; CDR2 reads SYGVQD (reference sequence). This CDR3 is built from 14 residues. Here the CDR3 reads CASSAAGMNTEAFF. CDR3 nucleotide sequence: TGCGCCAGCAGTGCGGCAGGGATGAACACTGAAGCTTTCTTT.

This clonotype was picked up many times. CDR3 loop: CASSQNQGLAGNEQFF. The CDR3 coding sequence is TGTGCCAGCAGCCAGAACCAGGGACTAGCAGGGAATGAGCAGTTCTTC. The chain carries TRBV3-1 and TRBJ2-1; 9 nucleotides match TRBD2. CDR1 is LGHDT, CDR2 YNNKEL, per germline (reference sequence). The CDR3 covers 16 residues. The junction had 10 bases not matched to a gene; V was cut back by 3 bases and J by 7 bases.

At least ten counts were recorded for this clonotype. CDR3 in amino acids: CASSWSTGVGNTEAFF. The CDR3 nucleotides are TGCGCCAGCAGCTGGAGTACAGGGGTTGGGAACACTGAAGCTTTCTTT. The genes are TRBV5-1 and TRBJ1-1; 7 bases map to TRBD1. Germline V gene data show CDR1 as SGHRS and CDR2 as YFSETQ. The CDR3 is 16 amino acids. The V and J ends lost 3 bases and 1 base, in that order; junction bases with no gene match: 9.

Points on this clonotype: It may be a read error: a sequence one base away is much more abundant. The chain uses TRBV7-3 and TRBJ2-3; possible D gene TRBD1, 5 bases. The DNA end is a closer match to TRBJ1-5, so the J assignment may be wrong. The germline V gene encodes CDR1 SGHTA and CDR2 FQGTGA. There are 16 residues in the CDR3. CDR3 DNA: TGTGCCAGCAGCTTATCCTCTCCGGGGGTAACAGATACGCAGCATTTT. Amino acid sequence: CASSLSSPGVTDTQHF.

This clonotype was counted a few times. The limits of the CDR3 on the DNA are not certain, so only TCRdb's listed CDR3 is given. The J gene is TRBJ1-6, the V gene TRBV9. Inclusive of both ends, the CDR3 amounts to 16 amino acids. Germline V gives CDR1 SGDLS, CDR2 YYNGEE. CDR3 in amino acids: CASSSSGSSYNSPLHF.

There are a few counts of this clonotype. The chain carries TRBV18 and TRBJ1-2; D is possibly TRBD1 (5 bases). The V gene's germline CDR1 is KGHSH and CDR2 LQKENI. V shed 3 bases and J shed 5 bases, with 13 bases lying between them. The CDR3 runs to 14 residues. CDR3 in amino acids: CASSPGREIYGYTF. The CDR3 nucleotides read TGTGCCAGCTCACCGGGACGGGAGATATATGGCTACACCTTC.

This clonotype appeared many times. V usage is TRBV29-1 and J usage is TRBJ1-1; D remains ambiguous. CDR3 size: 10 residues. Germline loops: CDR1 SQVTM, CDR2 ANQGSEA. Trimming removed 7 bases from V and 2 bases from J, with 5 bases in between. CDR3 sequence (DNA): TGCAGCGCTGATAACACTGAAGCTTTCTTT. Translating it yields CSADNTEAFF.

The table lists this clonotype with many counts. The chain has TRBV6-4 and TRBJ2-3; weak D call: TRBD2 (5 bases). V was shortened by 3 bases and J by 0 bases, with 7 bases between the two germline ends. CDR3 length: 14 residues. The germline V gene has CDR1 MRHNA and CDR2 SNTAGT. The CDR3 region is CASSERGSTDTQYF. CDR3 sequence (DNA): TGTGCCAGCAGTGAAAGAGGGAGCACAGATACGCAGTATTTT.

This clonotype showed up many times. The chain carries TRBV12-3 or TRBV12-4 and TRBJ2-7; 8 bases agree with TRBD2. The trim removed 6 bases at V and 2 bases at J, leaving 9 bases unmatched. The CDR3 runs 15 residues. The CDR3 is CASSPIAGLAYEQYF. CDR3 in DNA: TGTGCCAGCAGCCCCATAGCGGGGCTAGCCTACGAGCAGTACTTC.